These 17 T cell receptor beta chains were sequenced from one sample in a study of T cells in Graves' hyperthyroidism and ophthalmopathy. There were TCR beta CDR3 regions amplified from RNA transcripts. With the HTBI primer set, the TCR CDR3 went through a first round of RT-PCR. TCRdb re-derived calls from the multiplex PCR reads in MiXCR, one entry per CDR3 protein. The sample consists of 600,000 to 900,000 distinct CDR3 sequences, around 17% of them appearing once. Sequencing input: blood. Receptors originate from a man between 18 and 29 years old with Graves' hyperthyroidism.

This clonotype showed up many times. The genes are TRBV12-3 or TRBV12-4 and TRBJ2-3; no definite D call. This CDR3 is 14 amino acids long. V lost 2 bases, J lost 1 base, and 7 bases lay in between. The CDR3 nucleotides read TGTGCCAGCAGTTTAATGACCCGCACAGATACGCAGTATTTT. Protein sequence: CASSLMTRTDTQYF.

The chain couples TRBV6-1 to TRBJ2-7; 11 nucleotides agree with TRBD2. The ends lost 6 bases at V and 0 bases at J; junction bases unmatched: 10. CDR1 is MNHNS and CDR2 is SASEGT in the germline V gene. The CDR3 has 17 amino acids. The CDR3 sequence is CASSRMGTSGSSYEQYF. The CDR3 DNA reads TGTGCCAGCAGCCGAATGGGGACTAGCGGATCCTCCTACGAGCAGTACTTC.

The rearrangement links TRBV5-6 to TRBJ1-2, with D hard to call. The germline gives CDR1 SGHDT, CDR2 YYEEEE. V gave up 0 bases and J gave up 2 bases, with 11 bases separating them. The CDR3 contains 15 residues. The CDR3, as DNA: TGTGCCAGCAGCTTGGAGCAGGTTGTCAACTATGGCTACACCTTC. This gives the protein CASSLEQVVNYGYTF.

This clonotype occurred many times. This chain connects TRBV28 to TRBJ2-1, with 10 nucleotides matching TRBD2. The V and J ends lost 6 bases and 5 bases, in that order; junction bases with no gene match: 7. Germline V gives CDR1 MDHEN, CDR2 SYDVKM. This CDR3 spans 15 amino acids. CDR3 in DNA: TGTGCCAGCAGACCCTTAGCGGGAGGCCACAATGAGCAGTTCTTC. Its protein product is CASRPLAGGHNEQFF.

This clonotype has ten or more counts. The chain has TRBV30 and TRBJ2-7; no clear D. Germline V CDR1 and CDR2: GTSNPN, SVGIG (reference sequence). V was shortened by 2 bases and J by 3 bases, with 8 bases between the two germline ends. The CDR3 length is 12 residues. The CDR3 loop reads CAWSMNYYEQYF. For the CDR3, the DNA is TGTGCCTGGAGTATGAACTACTACGAGCAGTACTTC.

In its sample, this clonotype was seen many times. The CDR3 region has the DNA TGTGCCAGCAGTTTAGAAACGAGCACAGATACGCAGTATTTT. This translates into CASSLETSTDTQYF. The chain carries TRBV28 and TRBJ2-3; D not resolved. Between the trimmed V and J ends, which lost 2 bases and 0 bases, there was a span of 6 bases. Per the germline V gene, CDR1 is MDHEN and CDR2 is SYDVKM. The CDR3 covers 14 residues.

This clonotype has only a few counts. The junction departs from germline at one end; a sequencing error may be responsible. The chain has TRBV14 and TRBJ2-3; D perhaps matches TRBD1 (6 bases). CDR1 and CDR2 from the germline V gene are SGHDN and FVKESK. The CDR3 is made up of 11 amino acids. The CDR3 DNA sequence: TGTGCCAGCGGGACAACAGTTACGCAGTATTTT. Translation gives CASGTTVTQYF.

This clonotype was found many times. The CDR3 region has the DNA TGTGCCAGCAGCTACCGGGACACAGATACGCAGTATTTT. Its translation is CASSYRDTDTQYF. The chain employs TRBV7-9 and TRBJ2-3; possibly TRBD2 for D (5 bases). The length of the CDR3 is 13 residues. V lost 4 bases and J lost 2, with 7 bases in between. Germline V gene sequence: CDR1 SEHNR, CDR2 FQNEAQ (reference sequence).

This clonotype has at least ten counts. The gene calls are TRBV7-2 and TRBJ2-7; TRBD1 might be the D (7 bases). The V end was cut by 4 bases, the J end by 2 bases, with 21 bases between. This CDR3 has 17 amino acids. Germline V gene lookup returns CDR1 SGHTA and CDR2 FQGNSA. CDR3 sequence: CASSSSFGGTAPYEQYF. CDR3 DNA sequence: TGTGCCAGCAGCTCCTCCTTTGGCGGGACAGCCCCCTACGAGCAGTACTTC.

Concerning this clonotype itself: One end of the junction does not line up with germline, which may come from a read error. The V call is TRBV30, the J call TRBJ2-1; maybe TRBD2 (6 bases). Germline V gene sequence: CDR1 GTSNPN, CDR2 SVGIG (reference sequence). This CDR3 region has 16 residues. For the CDR3, the DNA is TGTGCCTGGAGCCCTGGGCTTGGGGGACTTTTCGATGAGCAGTCCTTC. Amino acid sequence: CAWSPGLGGLFDEQSF.

The chain recombines TRBV5-1 with TRBJ2-5; D is unclear. This CDR3 contains 15 residues. V lost 4 bases to trimming and J lost 4 bases, with 17 bases between them. Germline CDR1 SGHRS, CDR2 YFSETQ. CDR3: CASSHRGPTGETQYF. For the CDR3, the DNA is TGCGCCAGCAGCCACCGCGGACCCACCGGAGAGACCCAGTACTTC.

This clonotype showed up just a few times. The chain links TRBV19 to TRBJ2-1; D is unclear. Germline CDR1 is LNHDA and CDR2 is SQIVND (reference sequence). The V end lost 6 bases, the J end lost 9 bases, and 18 bases lay between the germline ends. There are 14 residues in the CDR3. The DNA for the CDR3 is TGTGCCAGTAGGGTGAGGTCAGATCGCATTGAGCAGTTCTTC. Translation gives CASRVRSDRIEQFF. Variable domain in full (rest from reference TRBV19 and TRBJ2-1): DGGITQSPKYLFRKEGQNVTLSCEQNLNHDAMYWYRQDPGQGLRLIYYSQIVNDFQKGDIAEGYSVSREKKESFPLTVTSAQKNPTAFYLCASRVRSDRIEQFFGPGTRLTVL.

There are many counts of this clonotype. The genes are TRBV18 and TRBJ1-2; D remains ambiguous. This CDR3 contains 13 residues. Germline loops: CDR1 KGHSH, CDR2 LQKENI. Trimming pared 2 bases from V and 1 base from J, leaving 5 bases between. CDR3 bases: TGTGCCAGCTCACCAGGGGATAACTATGGCTACACCTTC. Translated: CASSPGDNYGYTF.

This clonotype was counted ten times or more. V and J are TRBV7-9 and TRBJ1-2; D remains unclear. This CDR3 spans 15 amino acids. The germline CDR1 and CDR2 sequences are SEHNR and FQNEAQ (reference sequence). The germline V and J ends were trimmed by 5 bases and 6 bases, with 19 bases remaining between them. CDR3 coding DNA: TGTGCCAGCAGCGGTACAACGGGAGGGCTTAATGGCTACACCTTC. Translating gives CASSGTTGGLNGYTF.

At least ten counts were recorded for this clonotype. This sequence joins TRBV11-2 and TRBJ2-1; 15 bases match TRBD2. This CDR3 region has 18 residues. The ends lost 5 bases at V and 2 bases at J; junction bases unmatched: 7. Germline V lookup: CDR1 SGHAT, CDR2 FQNNGV. The CDR3 loop reads CASSDGTSGRSAYNEQFF. The CDR3 DNA reads as TGTGCCAGCAGCGACGGGACTAGCGGGAGGTCGGCCTACAATGAGCAGTTCTTC.

The chain recombines TRBV20-1 with TRBJ1-6; 10 bases match TRBD1. CDR3 size: 14 residues. With V trimmed by 6 bases and J by 10 bases, 9 bases remained unmatched. CDR1 and CDR2 from the germline V gene are DFQATT and SNEGSKA (reference sequence). In nucleotides, the CDR3 is TGCAGTGCCCCCCGACAGGGGGCAAGGTCACCCCTCCACTTT. Its protein product is CSAPRQGARSPLHF.

This clonotype has a count of ten or more. This rearrangement joins TRBV27 to TRBJ1-2; D possibly corresponds to TRBD1 (5 bases). The germline V gene has CDR1 MNHEY and CDR2 SMNVEV (reference sequence). V lost 2 bases and J lost 3, with 34 bases in between. The CDR3 extends over 22 amino acids. This CDR3 reads CASSLALTSPGPRDREDYGYTF. CDR3 DNA sequence: TGTGCCAGCAGTTTAGCTCTTACCTCTCCCGGTCCCCGGGACCGGGAGGACTATGGCTACACCTTC.